What follows describes a single TCR beta chain. Antigen: not known. The method was immunoSEQ multiplex PCR; TCRdb's version includes in-frame clones alone and lacks a portion of them. The data show around 120,000 clones, 70% to 90% seen once. The entry originates in a study of T cell responses to AZD1222 COVID-19 vaccine. General observations from the study: Close to half of spike-specific TCRs reportedly recognize unmutated variant regions.

The source material was peripheral blood, sampled on day 0 of AZD1222 vaccination. The source is an adult in good health.

In DNA, the CDR3 is TGTGCCAGCACCCGTCTAAGCGGGGGGGATAAGACCCAGTACTTC. Amino acids: CASTRLSGGDKTQYF. This sequence joins TRBV2 and TRBJ2-5, with 10 positions matching TRBD2. V lost 7 bases and J lost 6; bases outside the gene matches: 11. Germline values: CDR1 SNHLY, CDR2 FYNNEI. The CDR3 runs to 15 residues.